This T cell receptor beta chain was retrieved from a study of blood T cells in healthy people across ages. Findings of the study overall: Whereas aged donors had fewer naive CD4+ cells, long-lived donors had more of them and higher diversity.

Regarding this clonotype: Its antigen is currently unknown.

For the second PCR, which ran for roughly 6 to 11 cycles, a sample-barcoded 5' primer and a J-beta primer mix were used. Each CDR3 protein is one row after TCRdb ran MiXCR on the 5' RACE reads. Counted here are about 760,000 distinct CDR3 sequences, about 56% occurring once; the ten biggest clones make up 20% to 30%. V was shortened by 6 bases and J by 2 bases, with 8 bases between the two germline ends. Germline V lookup: CDR1 SNHLY, CDR2 FYNNEI. CDR3 size: 13 residues. The source material was blood. V is TRBV2 and J is TRBJ2-1, with D unresolved. The TCR was taken from a man aged 35 to 55 in good health. DNA for the CDR3: TGTGCCAGCAGGTCGGGCGCCTACAATGAGCAGTTCTTC. It translates to CASRSGAYNEQFF.